This TCR beta chain was found in a study of beta chain features in type 1 diabetes (dated by TCRdb to the late 2010s). In terms of the full investigation: Mean age, gender distribution, total cell number and subset yield were not different between patients and healthy donors. A total of around 110,000,000 sorted cells were examined across all samples, and a strong correlation was observed between cell number per subset and RNA yield. In the study, TCRB repertoires of sorted circulating CD4+ T cell subsets from recently diagnosed type 1 diabetes patients were compared with those of matched healthy donors. Regulatory and stem cell-like memory subsets were obtained from only 8 patients and about 8 healthy donors, while naive and central memory subsets were obtained from all 30 or so donors.

Paper-wide results and their limitations: Only small numbers of individuals were included in the HLA sub-analyses, which left unresolved whether HLA type had any influence on TCRB rearrangement. Because cDNA was sequenced instead of genomic DNA, activated cells with high expression could be over-represented, although the groups did not differ in activation or CD3 levels. Type 1 diabetes patients showed a moderate but significant shortening of TCRB CDR3 length in all four CD4+ subsets. Shorter templates might have been favored by PCR, but patient and control samples were amplified and corrected together, so both groups would have been affected equally by any skew. Fewer insertions and more nucleotide deletions at VDJ recombination sites were observed in patients with type 1 diabetes, implying thymic rearrangement abnormalities. Naive, central memory and regulatory TCRB repertoires appeared more similar among patients than among healthy donors.

Each donor gave one peripheral blood draw, roughly 0.11 L on average, collected into heparinised tubes. A BD FACSAria II was used to sort naive, central memory, regulatory and stem cell-like memory CD4+ T cells with a panel that included CD45RO, CCR7, CD25, CD127, CD95 and CD27. Every sorted population had a purity above 95%. Right away, PBMCs were isolated by Lymphoprep density gradient centrifugation and were stained directly, with no culture step. So that batch effects would be minimized, each experiment stained and sorted samples in pairs, pairing one healthy donor with one patient. This clone has just a few counts. It has no known antigen specificity. The input lacks base qualities; no much larger clone sits a single base away. Relative to germline, V is missing 0 bases and J is missing 5 bases, with 4 bases of the junction outside any gene match. CDR1 and CDR2, per the germline V gene (reference sequence), are LNHNV and YYDKDF. The cysteine opens and the phenylalanine closes a CDR3 of 15 amino acids. The only DNA kept is the CDR3, 45 bases in frame from the first base.

All of the isolated RNA was reverse transcribed with the High Capacity cDNA Reverse Transcription Kit, so expressed TCRB transcripts were sequenced. Deep immunoSEQ sequencing was applied to naive, central memory and regulatory T cell samples, giving an average of around 3.8 million total reads per sample. After sorted cells were lysed in RLT buffer, RNA was extracted with DNase-treated RNeasy Micro or Mini kits, with the choice depending on cell number. To prevent cross-contamination, each cell subset was processed individually, whereas patient and healthy donor samples were processed jointly. Using the immunoSEQ multiplex PCR, TCRB sequences were amplified from cDNA into 87-bp fragments spanning the CDR3 region. The amplicons were sequenced using the Illumina HiSeq platform. From the authors' description of their analysis: Synthetic template baselines were used to correct PCR bias computationally, reads within Hamming distance 2 were collapsed together, and singletons that could not be merged were discarded. Reads were aligned against IMGT to assign V, D and J genes, CDR3 length and insertions or deletions at six rearrangement sites. Within each subset, clonotype counts were normalized to the number of sorted cells before true diversity and Gini coefficients were calculated with the tcR R package. The overlap coefficient, calculated on TCRB nucleotide sequences, was used to measure repertoire sharing. In its TCRdb copy, this immuneACCESS table keeps in-frame sequences only and misses some clones. Where compared with another copy, unresolved V genes explain less than half of these, and the others have no known cause. V, J and clone size reflect that table, while D and trimming were determined from the DNA. This sample holds approximately 150,000 clones; 9% were observed only once. The top ten hold around 0.75% of the sample.

Recombination linked TRBV15 to TRBJ1-2; the central 9 bases match TRBD1. The origin of this receptor is a man aged 25-45 years with type 1 diabetes. Sequencing used central memory CD4+ T cells from blood. CDR3 reads: CATSRDRGQGYGYTF. The DNA sequence reads TGTGCCACCAGCAGAGATCGGGGACAGGGATATGGCTACACCTTC.